The 27 T cell receptor beta chains presented below share a single source sample, sequenced in a study of blood T cell repertoires in COVID-19. Sequencing used immunoSEQ multiplex PCR; TCRdb keeps in-frame clones, though not all of them. This table has 390,000 or so clones, about 83% appearing once. The sequenced sample consisted of PBMCs or T cells enriched from blood (not recorded which). All receptors derive from a woman in her 50s who had recovered from COVID-19.

The rearrangement links TRBV4-1 to TRBJ1-2; unclear D gene. The germline V and J ends were trimmed by 2 bases and 2 bases, with 21 bases remaining between them. Per germline, CDR1 MGHRA and CDR2 YSYEKL. This CDR3 is 18 amino acids long. The CDR3 here is CASSQTPGHKTINYGYTF. DNA of the CDR3: TGCGCCAGCAGCCAAACTCCGGGTCATAAAACAATCAACTATGGCTACACCTTC.

The count of this clone is one. The rearrangement uses TRBV7-9 and TRBJ1-1, with TRBD1 as a possible D gene (6 bases). The CDR3 covers 18 residues. The germline gives CDR1 SEHNR, CDR2 FQNEAQ (reference sequence). V lost 2 bases, J lost 1 base, and 20 bases lay in between. DNA for the CDR3: TGTGCCAGCAGCTTAAAAGCCTGGCCGGGACACGGGAACACTGAAGCTTTCTTT. It encodes CASSLKAWPGHGNTEAFF.

The genes are TRBV2 and TRBJ2-5; TRBD1 is a possible D gene (6 bases). Germline CDR1 and CDR2: SNHLY and FYNNEI. CDR3 length: 17 amino acids. V was cut by 7 bases and J by 5 bases, with 26 bases left in between. In DNA form, the CDR3 reads TGTGCCAGCATTTTCGGTATGGGTCAGGGGAGTTCGGAGACCCAGTACTTC. As protein: CASIFGMGQGSSETQYF.

In its sample, this clone was seen a few times. The V and J genes are TRBV6-5 and TRBJ1-2; unclear D gene. V was trimmed by 7 bases and J by 4 bases, leaving 10 bases between them. This CDR3 is 12 amino acids long. Germline CDR1 is MNHEY and CDR2 is SVGAGI. CDR3 sequence reads: CASISGSYGYTF. Written as DNA, the CDR3 is TGTGCCAGCATTTCGGGATCCTATGGCTACACCTTC.

J is TRBJ2-5 and V is TRBV2, with 8 nucleotides matching TRBD2. This CDR3 comprises 13 residues. Trimming cost V 4 bases and J 7 bases; bases outside gene matches: 5. The germline V gene encodes CDR1 SNHLY and CDR2 FYNNEI. CDR3 amino acids: CASSVAGGWTQYF. The CDR3 DNA reads as TGTGCCAGCAGTGTCGCGGGAGGTTGGACCCAGTACTTC.

This rearrangement joins TRBV27 to TRBJ1-6, with D unclear. The V end lost 3 bases, the J end lost 9 bases, and 6 bases lay between the germline ends. Germline V gene data show CDR1 as MNHEY and CDR2 as SMNVEV (reference sequence). The CDR3 totals 12 residues. The CDR3 DNA sequence: TGTGCCAGCAGTTTGTCGAGTTCACCCCTCCACTTT. Translated: CASSLSSSPLHF.

Remarks on this clone: The germline gene is not matched at one end of the junction; a read error may be the cause. This sequence joins TRBV13 and TRBJ1-1, with a weak D call TRBD1 (5 bases). The length of the CDR3 is 11 residues. Germline CDR1 and CDR2: PRHDT and FYEKMQ (reference sequence). Here the CDR3 DNA reads TGTGCCAGCAGCCTAGGGGAGAAAGCTTTCTTT. Encoded protein: CASSLGEKAFF.

The chain is built from TRBV27 and TRBJ1-2; possible D gene TRBD1, 5 bases. Trimming removed 7 bases from V and 8 bases from J, with 23 bases in between. This CDR3 is 15 amino acids long. Germline CDR1 is MNHEY and CDR2 is SMNVEV (reference sequence). For the CDR3, the DNA is TGTGCCAGCACAAAGACTGGGGCCCGTTTCCAAGGCTACACCTTC. Protein: CASTKTGARFQGYTF.

The rearrangement joins TRBV19 to TRBJ2-4; 7 nucleotides line up with TRBD1. The germline V gene has CDR1 LNHDA and CDR2 SQIVND (reference sequence). With 5 bases clipped from V and 3 bases from J, the junction kept 7 bases outside the gene matches. The CDR3 sequence is 15 residues long. The CDR3: CASSRTGEGKNIQYF. The CDR3 coding sequence is TGTGCCAGTAGTCGAACAGGGGAAGGCAAAAACATTCAGTACTTC.

For this clone: In the same sample, other DNA sequences code for this CDR3. The chain has TRBV4-3 and TRBJ1-2; D is unclear. Deletions cut 0 bases from V and 2 bases from J, with 10 bases between. The CDR3 length is 15 residues. Germline V CDR1 and CDR2: LGHNA, YSLEER. CDR3 in amino acids: CASSQDTRGNYGYTF. CDR3 in DNA: TGCGCCAGCAGCCAAGATACGCGGGGAAACTATGGCTACACCTTC.

V and J are TRBV7-9 and TRBJ1-1; TRBD1 is a possible D gene (6 bases). Per the germline V gene, CDR1 is SEHNR and CDR2 is FQNEAQ (reference sequence). The CDR3 totals 15 residues. V was pared by 5 bases and J by 1 base, with 14 bases between. The CDR3 is CASSEQGLSNTEAFF. The CDR3 nucleotides read TGTGCCAGCAGCGAACAGGGCCTTTCGAACACTGAAGCTTTCTTT. Full variable domain (rest looked up from reference TRBV7-9 and TRBJ1-1): DTGVSQNPRHKITKRGQNVTFRCDPISEHNRLYWYRQTLGQGPEFLTYFQNEAQLEKSRLLSDRFSAERPKGSFSTLEIQRTEQGDSAMYLCASSEQGLSNTEAFFGQGTRLTVV.

The rearrangement uses TRBV28 and TRBJ2-3; possible D gene TRBD1, 6 bases. Trimming shortened V by 7 bases and J by 1 base, and 6 bases separated the two germline ends. The CDR3 spans 12 residues. Germline V gene data show CDR1 as MDHEN and CDR2 as SYDVKM. In DNA, the CDR3 is TGTGCCAGCAAGGGGGGCACAGATACGCAGTATTTT. Protein sequence: CASKGGTDTQYF. Complete variable domain (other parts from reference TRBV28 and TRBJ2-3): DVKVTQSSRYLVKRTGEKVFLECVQDMDHENMFWYRQDPGLGLRLIYFSYDVKMKEKGDIPEGYSVSREKKERFSLILESASTNQTSMYLCASKGGTDTQYFGPGTRLTVL.

The chain joins TRBV7-2 to TRBJ1-5; a weak D match, TRBD1 (6 bases). CDR3 size: 14 residues. The V gene lost 2 bases and the J gene lost 6 bases, with 11 bases spanning the gap. Germline V gene lookup returns CDR1 SGHTA and CDR2 FQGNSA. CDR3 amino acids: CASSLTTGRQPQHF. CDR3 bases: TGTGCCAGCAGCTTAACAACAGGGCGTCAGCCCCAGCATTTT.

In its sample, this clone was seen a few times. V usage is TRBV19 and J usage is TRBJ1-5; 10 positions agree with TRBD1. The germline CDR1 and CDR2 sequences are LNHDA and SQIVND (reference sequence). This CDR3 region has 16 residues. V gave up 7 bases and J gave up 4 bases; unmatched junction bases: 10. The CDR3 loop reads CASNLRDRGSNQPQHF. CDR3 nucleotide sequence: TGTGCCAGTAACCTCCGGGACAGGGGTTCTAATCAGCCCCAGCATTTT.

The genes are TRBV6-5 and TRBJ1-1, with TRBD1 as a possible D gene (5 bases). Germline CDR1 reads MNHEY; CDR2 reads SVGAGI. The CDR3 spans 14 residues. Trimming cost V 6 bases and J 0 bases, with 11 bases left between them. As DNA, the CDR3 is TGTGCCAGCAGGTACGGGGGGTTGAACACTGAAGCTTTCTTT. The encoded protein is CASRYGGLNTEAFF.

The rearrangement uses TRBV7-9 and TRBJ2-7; TRBD2 matches 7 bases. Trimming cost V 6 bases and J 0 bases; bases outside gene matches: 5. The V gene's germline CDR1 is SEHNR and CDR2 FQNEAQ (reference sequence). The CDR3 spans 14 residues. CDR3 coding DNA: TGTGCCAGCAGAGCCTCGGGGGGCTCCTACGAGCAGTACTTC. Translated, it gives CASRASGGSYEQYF.

This clone was observed a few times. DNA of the CDR3: TGTGCCAGTGGCTCCGGGACAGATAATTACTATGGCTACACCTTC. This codes for CASGSGTDNYYGYTF. The genes are TRBV19 and TRBJ1-2; 7 bases match TRBD1. The germline CDR1 and CDR2 sequences are LNHDA and SQIVND (reference sequence). The CDR3 is made up of 15 amino acids. V dropped 8 bases and J dropped 3; count of bases not matched to a gene: 12.

This chain links TRBV21-1 with TRBJ2-5; TRBD2 was called by the table and not checked on the DNA. TRBV21-1 is a recognized pseudogene. This CDR3 comprises 16 residues. CDR3: CASSKESQLLRETQYF. CDR3 sequence (DNA): TGTGCCAGCAGCAAAGAGTCCCAACTATTGCGGGAGACCCAGTACTTC.

This chain links TRBV25-1 with TRBJ2-2; tentatively, D is TRBD1 (6 bases). The CDR3 length is 16 residues. V lost 1 base and J lost 3, with 12 bases in between. Germline V CDR1 and CDR2: MGHDK, SYGVNS. The CDR3 DNA reads TGTGCCAGCAGTGAATCTGGCAGGGGATACACCGGGGAGCTGTTTTTT. This encodes CASSESGRGYTGELFF.

The V and J genes are TRBV5-6 and TRBJ1-5; possibly TRBD1 for D (5 bases). From germline, CDR1 is SGHDT and CDR2 YYEEEE. CDR3 length: 14 amino acids. The germline V and J ends were trimmed by 4 bases and 4 bases, with 12 bases remaining between them. CDR3 sequence (DNA): TGTGCCAGCAGCCTGAAAGCAGGGAATCAGCCCCAGCATTTT. The encoded protein is CASSLKAGNQPQHF. Using reference TRBV5-6 and TRBJ1-5 for the parts outside the CDR3, the full variable domain is DAGVTQSPTHLIKTRGQQVTLRCSPKSGHDTVSWYQQALGQGPQFIFQYYEEEERQRGNFPDRFSGHQFPNYSSELNVNALLLGDSALYLCASSLKAGNQPQHFGDGTRLSIL.

For the CDR3, the DNA is TGTGCCAGCAGTTTCCCTGGGGGGGAGACCCAGTACTTC. It yields the protein CASSFPGGETQYF. The gene calls are TRBV27 and TRBJ2-5, with a possible D match to TRBD2 (6 bases). The V gene's germline CDR1 is MNHEY and CDR2 SMNVEV (reference sequence). V gave up 3 bases and J gave up 5 bases, with 10 bases separating them. The CDR3 is 13 residues long.

The rearrangement joins TRBV5-1 to TRBJ2-7; D unresolved. With 0 bases removed from V and 1 base from J, the gap between germline ends came to 11 bases. The CDR3 totals 15 residues. Germline CDR1 and CDR2: SGHRS and YFSETQ. The CDR3: CASSLERGGSYEQYF. The DNA for the CDR3 is TGCGCCAGCAGCTTGGAGAGAGGCGGATCCTACGAGCAGTACTTC.

The V call is TRBV5-1, the J call TRBJ2-1; 11 bases are a match to TRBD2. The germline CDR1 and CDR2 sequences are SGHRS and YFSETQ. The CDR3 has 15 residues. J was trimmed by 5 bases and V by 4 bases; bases with no gene match: 5. The CDR3 region is CASSVTSGGHNEQFF. The CDR3 DNA reads as TGCGCCAGCAGCGTAACTAGCGGGGGCCACAATGAGCAGTTCTTC.

The V call is TRBV18, the J call TRBJ1-2; no clear D. Trimming shortened V by 5 bases and J by 2 bases, and 9 bases separated the two germline ends. Germline CDR1 is KGHSH and CDR2 is LQKENI. The CDR3 is 13 residues long. The CDR3 coding sequence is TGTGCCAGCTCAAGTACAGCCAACTATGGCTACACCTTC. It encodes CASSSTANYGYTF.

In DNA form, the CDR3 reads TGCAGCGCCTACGACAGGGTGTTCACCGGGGAGCTGTTTTTT. Its translation: CSAYDRVFTGELFF. The rearrangement joins TRBV29-1 to TRBJ2-2; TRBD1 matches 7 bases. V was clipped by 7 bases and J by 4 bases; unmatched bases: 9. Germline lookup yields CDR1 SQVTM and CDR2 ANQGSEA. This CDR3 is built from 14 residues.

CDR3 in amino acids: CASSILRQGPTEAFF. In nucleotides, the CDR3 is TGTGCCAGCAGCATCCTCCGACAGGGGCCCACTGAAGCTTTCTTT. The rearrangement joins TRBV7-9 to TRBJ1-1; TRBD1 aligns across 8 bases. Per germline, CDR1 SEHNR and CDR2 FQNEAQ (reference sequence). V dropped 5 bases and J dropped 4; count of bases not matched to a gene: 9. CDR3 length: 15 residues.

This chain uses TRBV30 with TRBJ1-2; the match to TRBD1 covers 9 bases. The V gene end was trimmed by 2 bases and the J gene end by 4 bases; junction bases not matched to a gene: 5. The length of the CDR3 is 14 residues. Germline V gives CDR1 GTSNPN, CDR2 SVGIG (reference sequence). This CDR3 is CAWSTGTGIYGYTF. In DNA form, the CDR3 reads TGTGCCTGGAGTACCGGGACAGGGATCTATGGCTACACCTTC.